This T cell receptor (beta chain) was sequenced in a study of OX40 agonist ivuxolimab in advanced cancers. Sequencing was performed with immunoSEQ multiplex PCR; in TCRdb, only in-frame clones are kept and a portion is missing. Of tens of thousands of clones listed, roughly 88% were seen once; the top ten hold 0.5% to 0.65%. This clone was picked up a small number of times. CDR3 size: 17 residues. The germline V gene has CDR1 SGHNT and CDR2 YYREEE (reference sequence). The V and J ends lost 2 bases and 1 base, in that order; junction bases with no gene match: 9. This TCR derives from an adult with an advanced solid tumor such as melanoma, head and neck, liver or kidney cancer. The sample was CD4+ or CD8+ T cells sorted from blood, taken in a trial of the OX40 agonist ivuxolimab. The genes are TRBV5-4 and TRBJ1-2; TRBD1 matches at 9 bases. CDR3 region: CASSLDSGQGLNYGYTF. In DNA, the CDR3 is TGTGCCAGCAGCTTAGACTCCGGACAGGGGCTTAACTATGGCTACACCTTC.